This TCR beta chain was sequenced in a study of T cells after yellow fever vaccination. Whole-study results and caveats: Most clones from primary vaccination resurfaced after the booster (around 97% CD4, 88% CD8). FACS-sorted repertoires could harbor abundant contaminating bulk-population clonotypes.

Production of TCR cDNA was by 5'RACE template switching, which also added a universal primer site and UMIs. Via MiXCR, TCRdb re-called the 5' RACE reads, giving one row per CDR3 protein. The sample gives about 360,000 distinct CDR3 sequences, under 7.5% of which show up once; around 16% is in the top ten. Trimming removed 1 base from V and 2 bases from J, with 9 bases in between. The CDR3 sequence is 13 residues long. The V gene's germline CDR1 is DFQATT and CDR2 SNEGSKA (reference sequence). As concerns this clonotype: The target antigen is unknown.

This TCR came from a man aged 30-40 years who received the YFV17D yellow fever vaccine. Sequencing used PBMCs, obtained 5 days after the yellow fever booster vaccination. This chain uses TRBV20-1 with TRBJ2-7, with D uncertain. Written as DNA, the CDR3 is TGCAGTGCTAGAGCGGAAGACCCCTACGAGCAGTACTTC. This sequence encodes CSARAEDPYEQYF.